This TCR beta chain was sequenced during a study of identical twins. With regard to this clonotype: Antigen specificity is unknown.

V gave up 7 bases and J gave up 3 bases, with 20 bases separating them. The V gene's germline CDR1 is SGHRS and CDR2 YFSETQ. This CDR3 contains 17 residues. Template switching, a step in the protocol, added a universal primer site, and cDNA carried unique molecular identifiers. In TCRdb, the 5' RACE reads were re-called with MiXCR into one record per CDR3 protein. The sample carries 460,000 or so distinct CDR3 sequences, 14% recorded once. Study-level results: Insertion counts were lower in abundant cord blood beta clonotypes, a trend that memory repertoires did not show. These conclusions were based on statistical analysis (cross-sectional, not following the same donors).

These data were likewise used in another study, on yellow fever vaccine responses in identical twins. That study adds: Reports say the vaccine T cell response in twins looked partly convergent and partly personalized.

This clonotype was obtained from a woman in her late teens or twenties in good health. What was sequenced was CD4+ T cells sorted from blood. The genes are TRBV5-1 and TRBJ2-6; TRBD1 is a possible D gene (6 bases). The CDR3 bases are TGCGCCAGCGCCGTGACAGGCCAAAGGCGTGGGGCCAACGTCCTGACTTTC. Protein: CASAVTGQRRGANVLTF. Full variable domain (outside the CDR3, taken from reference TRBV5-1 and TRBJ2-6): KAGVTQTPRYLIKTRGQQVTLSCSPISGHRSVSWYQQTPGQGLQFLFEYFSETQRNKGNFPGRFSGRQFSNSRSEMNVSTLELGDSALYLCASAVTGQRRGANVLTFGAGSRLTVL.